The TCR beta chain described here comes from a study of identical twins. Whole-study findings and limits: Zero-insertion findings could be partly confounded by invariant cells (MAIT and iNKT cells). Abundant cord blood beta clonotypes carried fewer insertions; memory repertoires showed none.

TCRdb passed the 5' RACE reads through MiXCR, listing each CDR3 protein once. Among roughly 1,500,000 distinct CDR3 sequences listed, about 31% were seen once. About this clonotype itself: Its antigen remains unknown.

The CDR3 contains 17 residues. Germline trimming cut 1 base from V and 3 bases from J; bases unmatched to any gene: 7. Germline V gene lookup returns CDR1 MDHEN and CDR2 SYDVKM. The source is a newborn girl in good health. The V call is TRBV28, the J call TRBJ2-1; 9 bases match TRBD2. The sequencing sample was made of cord blood. Here the CDR3 reads CASSLLGGRALYNEQFF. The CDR3 DNA follows: TGTGCCAGCAGTTTATTGGGCGGGAGGGCCCTCTACAATGAGCAGTTCTTC. Combining the CDR3 with reference TRBV28 and TRBJ2-1 gives the whole variable domain DVKVTQSSRYLVKRTGEKVFLECVQDMDHENMFWYRQDPGLGLRLIYFSYDVKMKEKGDIPEGYSVSREKKERFSLILESASTNQTSMYLCASSLLGGRALYNEQFFGPGTRLTVL.